The clone carrying this T cell receptor (beta chain) was detected only a few times. Its target is unknown. The data were taken from a study of cytomegalovirus exposure and HLA in healthy donors. Study background: The approximately 130 validation repertoires matched the 666 first-cohort repertoires in platform, a later analysis reported.

Notes on the study in general: In vitro checks showed that a few CMV-associated chains really do target CMV antigens. Rarity held for most TCR sequences, but there were some public TCRs that occurred in many donors. It was about 150 TCR beta chains that were listed as cytomegalovirus-associated.

Produced via immunoSEQ multiplex PCR; TCRdb's table is partial and in-frame only. The repertoire holds 150,000 to 250,000 clones, with about 81% as singletons. V dropped 5 bases and J dropped 6; count of bases not matched to a gene: 11. There are 15 residues in the CDR3. CDR1 is MNHEY and CDR2 is SMNVEV in the germline V gene (reference sequence). The TCR sequence derives from a woman aged 25 to 39 in good health and CMV-seronegative. The material sequenced was PBMCs. The rearrangement uses TRBV27 and TRBJ2-7, with 9 positions matching TRBD1. CDR3 bases: TGTGCCAGCAGTCCTACTCCGGGACAGGGTCCCGAGCAGTACTTC. It translates to CASSPTPGQGPEQYF.